Listed below are T cell receptor beta chains from one sample, sequenced in a study of T cells in tumors after PD-1 blockade. Here immunoSEQ multiplex PCR was the method, and the copy in TCRdb shows in-frame clones only, minus some. The table records under 50,000 clones, 70% to 85% of them present only once. The starting material was PBMCs, obtained before anti-PD-1 therapy. Receptors originate from a human donor with advanced basal cell or squamous cell carcinoma (not recorded which). Both conserved end residues are part of each CDR3. D genes are given only for firm matches. The size of a clone is reported for some rows only, either as once, few or many, or as a class for expanded clones.

v_call	j_call	clone_size	d_call	cdr3_nt	cdr3_aa
TRBV21-1	TRBJ1-1	-	-	TGTGCCAGCAGTACTCCCTTGGGTCGTTTGAACACTGAAGCTTTCTTT	CASSTPLGRLNTEAFF
TRBV28	TRBJ2-1	few	-	TGTGCCAGCAGTTTGCGAAGGGACCTCAATGAGCAGTTCTTC	CASSLRRDLNEQFF
TRBV14	TRBJ2-7	-	-	TGTGCCAGCAGCCAAGGTGTCCCCGGCTCCTACGAGCAGTACTTC	CASSQGVPGSYEQYF
TRBV4-1	TRBJ2-1	-	-	TGCGCCAGCAGTCCCACAGGGTATGAGCAGTTCTTC	CASSPTGYEQFF
TRBV9	TRBJ1-5	few	-	TGTGCCAGCAGCGTAGGGTCAGGGGACAATCAGCCCCAGCATTTT	CASSVGSGDNQPQHF
TRBV7-8	TRBJ2-7	-	-	TGTGCCAGCAGCTCCGTCAAGGGGAAGTACGAGCAGTACTTC	CASSSVKGKYEQYF
TRBV6-2/TRBV6-3	TRBJ2-1	-	-	TGTGCCAGCAGTTACTCGACATGGGAGGAGCAGTTCTTC	CASSYSTWEEQFF
TRBV29-1	TRBJ1-2	-	-	TGCAGCGTTGAGTCTTTCGTGGGGCGGGGAAGCTATGGCTACACCTTC	CSVESFVGRGSYGYTF
TRBV2	TRBJ2-5	-	TRBD1	TGTGCCAGCAGTACGGACAGGCAAGAGACCCAGTACTTC	CASSTDRQETQYF
TRBV12-2	TRBJ1-1	-	-	TGTGCAAGTCGCTTAGCGAGCTGGACAGGGACGTACACTGAAGCTTTCTTT	CASRLASWTGTYTEAFF
TRBV24-1	TRBJ1-2	-	-	TGTGCCACCAGTGATTTAGGGGGCTATGGCTACACCTTC	CATSDLGGYGYTF
TRBV5-1	TRBJ1-1	-	-	TGCGCCAGCAGCTTCAGGTCGGCGAACACTGAAGCTTTCTTT	CASSFRSANTEAFF
TRBV5-1	TRBJ2-7	-	-	TGCGCCAGCAGCTTGGGGCAGGGGCAGCAGTACTTC	CASSLGQGQQYF
TRBV19	TRBJ2-1	-	-	TGTGCCAGTAAACCCGGGGGCCCCTGGAATGAGCAGTTCTTC	CASKPGGPWNEQFF
TRBV27	TRBJ1-2	-	-	TGTGCCAGCAGCTCGGGGAGTGGGGACTATGGCTACACCTTC	CASSSGSGDYGYTF
TRBV5-4	TRBJ2-5	-	-	TGTGCCAGCAGCTTCCACAGGATAGGTCAAGAGACCCAGTACTTC	CASSFHRIGQETQYF
TRBV2	TRBJ2-5	-	-	TGTGCCAGCAGCCTGGAGACCCAGTACTTC	CASSLETQYF
TRBV30	TRBJ2-1	few	TRBD2	TGTGCCTGGAGCCTAGCGGGAGGGGCCTACAATGAGCAGTTCTTC	CAWSLAGGAYNEQFF
TRBV4-1	TRBJ2-1	-	-	TGCGCCAGCGGACCTCGTATATGGGACGGCTACAATGAGCAGTTCTTC	CASGPRIWDGYNEQFF
TRBV15	TRBJ2-7	-	-	TGTGCCACCAGCATCCTTGAGCGGGCCGCCTCCGGGGAGCAGTACTTC	CATSILERAASGEQYF
TRBV10-1	TRBJ1-1	-	-	TGCGCCAGCGCGAGGAATGGTTTCACTGAAGCTTTCTTT	CASARNGFTEAFF
TRBV4-1	TRBJ2-7	once	-	TGCGCCAGCAGCCCAGGTGTCAGGCGGAACTCCTACGAGCAGTACTTC	CASSPGVRRNSYEQYF
TRBV11-3	TRBJ2-2	-	-	TGTGCCAGCAGCTTAGACAGGCATGCCGGGGAGCTGTTTTTT	CASSLDRHAGELFF
TRBV7-6	TRBJ2-5	-	TRBD2	TGTGCCAGCAGCCTACTAGCGGAAGAGACCCAGTACTTC	CASSLLAEETQYF
TRBV5-4	TRBJ1-3	-	TRBD1	TGTGCCAGCAGCGGAGGACAGGGGCTCTCTGGAAACACCATATATTTT	CASSGGQGLSGNTIYF
TRBV25-1	TRBJ1-3	-	-	TGTGCCAGCAGTGCCCTAGACTCCTCTGGAAACACCATATATTTT	CASSALDSSGNTIYF
TRBV9	TRBJ2-5	-	-	TGTGCCAGCAGCGTAGGGATAGACCCGTCTGGAGAGACCCAGTACTTC	CASSVGIDPSGETQYF
TRBV19	TRBJ2-2	-	TRBD2	TGTGCCAGTTTTGACCGGGACTACTACACCGGGGAGCTGTTTTTT	CASFDRDYYTGELFF
TRBV7-8	TRBJ2-2	-	-	TGTGCCAGCAGCTTAGACCAACCGGAGAACACCGGGGAGCTGTTTTTT	CASSLDQPENTGELFF
TRBV5-1	TRBJ2-1	-	-	TGCGCCAGCAGCCTAACCGGGACGGAATCCTACAATGAGCAGTTCTTC	CASSLTGTESYNEQFF
TRBV7-9	TRBJ1-1	-	-	TGTGCCCTAACTGGGGGGGCGGACACTGAAGCTTTCTTT	CALTGGADTEAFF
TRBV6-5	TRBJ1-2	-	-	TGTGCCAGCAGAACCTCCGTGGGCCTGAACTATGGCTACACCTTC	CASRTSVGLNYGYTF
TRBV27	TRBJ2-1	-	-	TGTGCCAGCCGGCAAGGCGGGGTCTACAATGAGCAGTTCTTC	CASRQGGVYNEQFF
TRBV29-1	TRBJ2-4	-	-	TGCAGCGTATCGTGGGAGTCCCCGGTCAAAAACATTCAGTACTTC	CSVSWESPVKNIQYF
TRBV6-5	TRBJ2-2	-	TRBD2	TGTGCCAGCGCGACTAGCAGGATAAACACCGGGGAGCTGTTTTTT	CASATSRINTGELFF
TRBV7-8	TRBJ2-7	-	-	TGTGCCAGCAGCTTAGAGGGGGGGGCGCTGGGGGAGCAGTACTTC	CASSLEGGALGEQYF
TRBV7-3	TRBJ2-1	-	-	TGTGCCAGCAGCTTAAAACCGGTTGATGAGCAGTTCTTC	CASSLKPVDEQFF
TRBV19	TRBJ2-7	-	-	TGTGCCAGTAGTGCCCGGGCCAACACCTTCTCCTACGAGCAGTACTTC	CASSARANTFSYEQYF
TRBV6-6	TRBJ1-5	few	-	TGTGCCAGCAGTCGATCTGGGGGCAATCAGCCCCAGCATTTT	CASSRSGGNQPQHF
TRBV2	TRBJ2-7	-	-	TGTGCCAGCATCGAGAGGGGGGATTACTACGAGCAGTACTTC	CASIERGDYYEQYF
TRBV11-1	TRBJ2-7	-	TRBD1	TGTGCCAGCAGCTGGACAGGCTCCTACGAGCAGTACTTC	CASSWTGSYEQYF
TRBV18	TRBJ2-7	-	TRBD1	TGTGCCAGCTCACCCGGGACAGGGGACTACGAGCAGTACTTC	CASSPGTGDYEQYF